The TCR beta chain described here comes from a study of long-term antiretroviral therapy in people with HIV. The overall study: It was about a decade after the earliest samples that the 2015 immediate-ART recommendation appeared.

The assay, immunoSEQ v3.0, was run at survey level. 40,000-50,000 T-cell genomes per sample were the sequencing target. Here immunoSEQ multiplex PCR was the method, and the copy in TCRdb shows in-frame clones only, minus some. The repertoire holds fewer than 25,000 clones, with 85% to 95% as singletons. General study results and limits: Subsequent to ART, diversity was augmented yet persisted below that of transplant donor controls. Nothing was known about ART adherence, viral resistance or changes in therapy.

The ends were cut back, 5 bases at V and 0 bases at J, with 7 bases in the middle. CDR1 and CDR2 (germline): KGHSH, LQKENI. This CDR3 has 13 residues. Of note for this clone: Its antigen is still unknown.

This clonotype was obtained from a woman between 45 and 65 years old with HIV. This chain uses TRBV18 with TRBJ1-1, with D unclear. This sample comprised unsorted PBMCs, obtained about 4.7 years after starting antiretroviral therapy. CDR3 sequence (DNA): TGTGCCAGCTCAACAGAGATGAACACTGAAGCTTTCTTT. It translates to CASSTEMNTEAFF.